This T cell receptor (beta chain) is drawn from a study of Ad26.COV2.S vaccination and SARS-CoV-2 variants. As for treatment: 15 to 20 received Ad26.COV2.S at low or high dose, single or two shots; several received placebo; per-sample allocation not given. Samples came from day 63 after the first vaccine or placebo injection. Data came from immunoSEQ multiplex PCR; TCRdb stores just in-frame clones and leaves some out. The table records about 350,000 clones, more than 75% of them present only once. From germline, CDR1 is MNHEY and CDR2 SVGAGI. The CDR3 runs to 13 residues. With 6 bases removed from V and 4 bases from J, the gap between germline ends came to 12 bases.

This TCR derives from a person aged 18-65 years who received the Ad26.COV2.S COVID-19 vaccine or a placebo. The chain carries TRBV6-5 and TRBJ1-1, with TRBD1 as a possible D gene (5 bases). The material was peripheral blood, obtained in a trial of Ad26.COV2.S vaccine versus placebo. This chain's CDR3 is CASRFQGRTEAFF. The CDR3 DNA follows: TGTGCCAGCAGATTTCAGGGTCGCACTGAAGCTTTCTTT.